These 27 T cell receptor beta chains share one sample of origin, sequenced in a study of control samples from healthy donors and cancer patients. Assay: immunoSEQ multiplex PCR; the TCRdb copy retains only in-frame clones and omits some. The sample comprises around 120,000 clones, 90% to 95% of which are singletons, and 1.5% to 2% rests with the top ten. The sequencing input was PBMCs. The receptor source for this set is a man in his fifties with head and neck cancer.

V usage is TRBV6-5 and J usage is TRBJ1-2, with unresolved D. Germline assignment: CDR1 MNHEY and CDR2 SVGAGI. Between the trimmed V and J ends, which lost 0 bases and 1 base, there was a span of 6 bases. The CDR3 is made up of 14 amino acids. The CDR3 DNA reads as TGTGCCAGCAGTTACTCGCAGAGTAACTATGGCTACACCTTC. Protein: CASSYSQSNYGYTF.

The chain combines TRBV9 with TRBJ1-1, with D perhaps TRBD1 (6 bases). The CDR3 has 14 residues. The germline V gene has CDR1 SGDLS and CDR2 YYNGEE. V lost 1 base and J lost 4, with 11 bases in between. CDR3 sequence reads: CASSVRGAATEAFF. Written as DNA, the CDR3 is TGTGCCAGCAGCGTACGGGGGGCCGCCACTGAAGCTTTCTTT.

This chain connects TRBV7-9 to TRBJ2-7; D ambiguous. V was trimmed by 3 bases and J by 1 base, leaving 10 bases between them. This CDR3 contains 14 residues. CDR1 SEHNR and CDR2 FQNEAQ come from the germline V gene (reference sequence). The CDR3 sequence is CASSFRQDSYEQYF. The DNA for the CDR3 is TGTGCCAGCAGCTTTCGGCAGGATTCCTACGAGCAGTACTTC.

The chain recombines TRBV9 with TRBJ1-2; D gene uncertain. Between the trimmed V and J ends, which lost 1 base and 3 bases, there was a span of 10 bases. Germline CDR1 and CDR2: SGDLS and YYNGEE. There are 14 residues in the CDR3. The CDR3 sequence is CASSVNSLYYGYTF. CDR3 bases: TGTGCCAGCAGCGTAAACTCCCTATACTATGGCTACACCTTC.

The genes are TRBV6-6 and TRBJ1-1; D gene uncertain. The CDR3 length is 14 residues. Trimming left V 6 bases short and J 0 bases short, with 11 bases between. Germline CDR1 is MNHNY and CDR2 is SVGAGI (reference sequence). CDR3 amino acids: CASRFSGMNTEAFF. The CDR3, as DNA: TGTGCCAGCAGATTCTCGGGAATGAACACTGAAGCTTTCTTT.

The V gene is TRBV7-2, the J gene TRBJ2-2, with 8 bases matching TRBD2. The junction had 8 bases not matched to a gene; V was cut back by 1 base and J by 4 bases. CDR1 and CDR2 (germline): SGHTA, FQGNSA. This CDR3 has 17 residues. The CDR3: CASSLGYGLAGTGELFF. The CDR3, as DNA: TGTGCCAGCAGCTTAGGTTACGGTCTAGCGGGCACCGGGGAGCTGTTTTTT.

This clone was counted once. V usage is TRBV4-2 and J usage is TRBJ2-3; D possibly corresponds to TRBD2 (6 bases). V was shortened by 3 bases and J by 4 bases, with 14 bases between the two germline ends. Germline lookup yields CDR1 LGHNA and CDR2 YNFKEQ. The CDR3 contains 15 residues. This chain's CDR3 is CASSHQGLPPDTQYF. The DNA for the CDR3 is TGTGCCAGCAGCCATCAAGGACTACCCCCAGATACGCAGTATTTT.

The V call is TRBV28, the J call TRBJ2-7; D gene uncertain. Germline CDR1 and CDR2: MDHEN and SYDVKM. Trimming shortened V by 5 bases and J by 3 bases, and 14 bases separated the two germline ends. This CDR3 contains 14 residues. CDR3 bases: TGTGCCAGCAGTAGCCTTATGGGGAACTACGAGCAGTACTTC. Amino acid sequence: CASSSLMGNYEQYF.

The V call is TRBV6-5, the J call TRBJ1-5; the match to TRBD1 covers 8 bases. Unmatched junction bases numbered 7, after V lost 7 bases and J lost 5 bases. The germline V gene has CDR1 MNHEY and CDR2 SVGAGI. The CDR3 consists of 14 residues. This CDR3 reads CASNRDRSYQPQHF. The CDR3 nucleotides are TGTGCCAGCAACCGGGACAGGTCGTATCAGCCCCAGCATTTT.

This chain uses TRBV6-4 with TRBJ1-1, with D unclear. V gave up 5 bases and J gave up 1 base, with 8 bases separating them. The germline CDR1 and CDR2 sequences are MRHNA and SNTAGT. The CDR3 contains 13 residues. As DNA, the CDR3 is TGTGCCAGCAGTCCCGGGAGGAACACTGAAGCTTTCTTT. It translates to CASSPGRNTEAFF.

The chain is built from TRBV24-1 and TRBJ1-2, with unresolved D. CDR3 size: 14 residues. Germline V CDR1 and CDR2: KGHDR, SFDVKD. The V and J ends lost 7 bases and 3 bases respectively, with 14 bases between them. CDR3 DNA sequence: TGTGCCACCAGCCTCCCCCCGCCCGACTATGGCTACACCTTC. Its translation: CATSLPPPDYGYTF.

The chain combines TRBV13 with TRBJ2-1, with TRBD2 matching over 7 bases. V dropped 5 bases and J dropped 2; count of bases not matched to a gene: 3. This CDR3 has 14 residues. Germline values: CDR1 PRHDT, CDR2 FYEKMQ (reference sequence). The CDR3 nucleotides are TGTGCCAGCAGCAAAGGGACTACCTACAATGAGCAGTTCTTC. Its protein is CASSKGTTYNEQFF.

This clone was counted only a few times. The chain recombines TRBV3-1 (or the pseudogene TRBV3-2) with TRBJ1-1, with 7 bases matching TRBD1. CDR3 length: 13 residues. Germline trimming cut 4 bases from V and 7 bases from J; bases unmatched to any gene: 6. Germline CDR1 and CDR2: LGHDT and YNNKEL (reference sequence). The CDR3 coding sequence is TGTGCCAGCAGCCCCCAGGGGGAGATTGAAGCTTTCTTT. Translation: CASSPQGEIEAFF.

V and J are TRBV7-2 and TRBJ2-1, with 7 positions matching TRBD2. The CDR3 runs to 16 residues. The V gene end was trimmed by 1 base and the J gene end by 6 bases; junction bases not matched to a gene: 9. CDR1 SGHTA and CDR2 FQGNSA come from the germline V gene. In nucleotides, the CDR3 is TGTGCCAGCAGCTTAGGGTTTGGGGGGGTTCGCAATGAGCAGTTCTTC. Amino acid sequence: CASSLGFGGVRNEQFF.

CDR3 in amino acids: CASSQEKRGRPGRNQPQHF. The CDR3 coding sequence is TGTGCCAGCAGCCAAGAAAAAAGGGGGAGGCCAGGCCGCAATCAGCCCCAGCATTTT. The chain couples TRBV3-1 (or the pseudogene TRBV3-2) to TRBJ1-5; weak D call: TRBD1 (6 bases). V lost 0 bases, J lost 2 bases, and 20 bases lay in between. CDR3 length equals 19 residues. From germline, CDR1 is LGHDT and CDR2 YNNKEL (reference sequence).

The chain is built from TRBV29-1 and TRBJ1-3; 7 bases align to TRBD1. The CDR3 totals 16 residues. Trimming cost V 0 bases and J 3 bases; bases outside gene matches: 8. Germline-derived CDR1 and CDR2 are SQVTM and ANQGSEA. The CDR3 reads CSVEDLTGVRGNTIYF. The CDR3 DNA follows: TGCAGCGTTGAAGATCTTACAGGGGTCCGTGGAAACACCATATATTTT.

This clone has just one count. CDR3 sequence reads: CASSLTQNTEAFF. The CDR3 DNA sequence: TGTGCCAGCAGCTTAACACAGAACACTGAAGCTTTCTTT. The chain employs TRBV7-9 and TRBJ1-1; D is ambiguous. The CDR3 extends over 13 amino acids. Germline V CDR1 and CDR2: SEHNR, FQNEAQ (reference sequence). The V end was cut by 2 bases, the J end by 1 base, with 5 bases between.

The chain combines TRBV7-3 with TRBJ1-6; D is ambiguous. CDR1 is SGHTA and CDR2 is FQGTGA in the germline V gene. Trimming took 2 bases from V and 8 from J, leaving 7 bases between them. CDR3 size: 13 residues. The CDR3 loop is CASSLWQDSPLHF. Written as DNA, the CDR3 is TGTGCCAGCAGCTTATGGCAGGATTCACCCCTCCACTTT.

The chain employs TRBV9 and TRBJ2-3, with D unresolved. Trimming left V 0 bases short and J 2 bases short, with 4 bases between. This CDR3 comprises 13 residues. Germline CDR1 SGDLS, CDR2 YYNGEE. For the CDR3, the DNA is TGTGCCAGCAGCGTAGTAGTCACAGATACGCAGTATTTT. Its protein product is CASSVVVTDTQYF. Using reference TRBV9 and TRBJ2-3 for the parts outside the CDR3, the full variable domain is DSGVTQTPKHLITATGQRVTLRCSPRSGDLSVYWYQQSLDQGLQFLIQYYNGEERAKGNILERFSAQQFPDLHSELNLSSLELGDSALYFCASSVVVTDTQYFGPGTRLTVL.

CDR3 DNA: TGCAGCGTCCTCGGGACTGGAGGCGGGCAGTACTTC. Protein product: CSVLGTGGGQYF. The rearrangement joins TRBV29-1 to TRBJ2-7, with D possibly TRBD2 on 6 matching bases. Trimming took 6 bases from V and 9 from J, leaving 18 bases between them. The CDR3 extends over 12 amino acids. The V gene's germline CDR1 is SQVTM and CDR2 ANQGSEA.

The chain is built from TRBV30 and TRBJ1-5, with D possibly TRBD1 on 5 matching bases. Per germline, CDR1 GTSNPN and CDR2 SVGIG (reference sequence). V shed 4 bases and J shed 0 bases, with 7 bases lying between them. The CDR3 is 13 amino acids. The CDR3 loop reads CAWTGNSNQPQHF. Here the CDR3 DNA reads TGTGCCTGGACAGGGAATAGCAATCAGCCCCAGCATTTT. The full variable domain, rest sourced from reference TRBV30 and TRBJ1-5, is SQTIHQWPATLVQPVGSPLSLECTVEGTSNPNLYWYRQAAGRGLQLLFYSVGIGQISSEVPQNLSASRPQDRQFILSSKKLLLSDSGFYLCAWTGNSNQPQHFGDGTRLSIL.

The rearrangement links TRBV6-5 to TRBJ1-2, with D possibly being TRBD1 (5 bases). The germline gives CDR1 MNHEY, CDR2 SVGAGI. V lost 5 bases, J lost 0 bases, and 13 bases lay in between. The CDR3 runs to 15 residues. CDR3 loop: CASSLDSDTNYGYTF. CDR3 sequence (DNA): TGTGCCAGCAGTCTCGACAGCGATACTAACTATGGCTACACCTTC.

V and J are TRBV27 and TRBJ2-7; D is uncertain. The CDR3 is made up of 14 amino acids. V lost 5 bases to trimming and J lost 1 base, with 12 bases between them. Germline V gene data show CDR1 as MNHEY and CDR2 as SMNVEV (reference sequence). The CDR3 DNA reads TGTGCCAGCAGTCCAATAGACCGGTCCTACGAGCAGTACTTC. Protein: CASSPIDRSYEQYF.

This clone has just a few counts. V usage is TRBV27 and J usage is TRBJ1-1, with unresolved D. The V gene's germline CDR1 is MNHEY and CDR2 SMNVEV (reference sequence). Trimming pared 6 bases from V and 5 bases from J, leaving 13 bases between. The CDR3 loop spans 13 amino acids. The CDR3 DNA reads as TGTGCCAGCAGACGCAAAGAGAGTACTGAAGCTTTCTTT. It is translated as CASRRKESTEAFF.

The V and J genes are TRBV5-6 and TRBJ2-3, with D maybe TRBD2 (6 bases). Germline V gene sequence: CDR1 SGHDT, CDR2 YYEEEE. The CDR3 runs to 15 residues. Trimming took off 1 base at V and 0 bases at J, with 9 bases between the two ends. The CDR3 DNA reads as TGTGCCAGCAGCTTGACGGGGGACAGCACAGATACGCAGTATTTT. It codes for CASSLTGDSTDTQYF.

The gene calls are TRBV15 and TRBJ1-2, with a tentative D call TRBD1 (6 bases). Trimming took off 3 bases at V and 5 bases at J, with 13 bases between the two ends. This CDR3 is 14 amino acids long. Germline CDR1 is LNHNV and CDR2 is YYDKDF (reference sequence). The CDR3 region has the DNA TGTGCCACCAGCAGGGTGAGGGGGGGTTATGGCTACACCTTC. Translation: CATSRVRGGYGYTF. The whole variable domain, remainder taken from reference TRBV15 and TRBJ1-2, is DAMVIQNPRYQVTQFGKPVTLSCSQTLNHNVMYWYQQKSSQAPKLLFHYYDKDFNNEADTPDNFQSRRPNTSFCFLDIRSPGLGDTAMYLCATSRVRGGYGYTFGSGTRLTVV.

The rearrangement joins TRBV27 to TRBJ2-5, with 11 nucleotides matching TRBD1. This CDR3 region has 16 residues. Germline CDR1 and CDR2: MNHEY and SMNVEV (reference sequence). V was clipped by 6 bases and J by 0 bases; unmatched bases: 6. Here the CDR3 DNA reads TGTGCCAGCAGAAAGGACAGGGGGCTCCACCAAGAGACCCAGTACTTC. Translated: CASRKDRGLHQETQYF.